Below, 10 T cell receptor beta chains from the same sample are listed, as sequenced in a study of cytomegalovirus exposure and HLA in healthy donors. Use of 60 Vbeta and 13 Jbeta primers characterized the PCR. Profiling relied on immunoSEQ multiplex PCR, and the TCRdb table lists in-frame clones only, not all of them. Here the sample spans around 100,000 clones, approximately 70% being singletons. Sequencing was performed on PBMCs. The receptors originated from a woman aged 25 to 45 in good health and CMV-seronegative.

This chain links TRBV27 with TRBJ1-4, with 10 bases lining up with TRBD1. Germline CDR1 reads MNHEY; CDR2 reads SMNVEV (reference sequence). The CDR3 spans 15 residues. The junction had 9 bases not matched to a gene; V was cut back by 6 bases and J by 8 bases. The CDR3 DNA reads as TGTGCCAGCAGAAACCTCGACAGGGGGCGAGAAAAACTGTTTTTT. Amino acids: CASRNLDRGREKLFF. The full variable domain, rest sourced from reference TRBV27 and TRBJ1-4, is EAQVTQNPRYLITVTGKKLTVTCSQNMNHEYMSWYRQDPGLGLRQIYYSMNVEVTDKGDVPEGYKVSRKEKRNFPLILESPSPNQTSLYFCASRNLDRGREKLFFGSGTQLSVL.

This clone has just a few counts. This chain connects TRBV29-1 to TRBJ2-1, with 10 bases aligning to TRBD2. This CDR3 has 18 residues. Germline loops: CDR1 SQVTM, CDR2 ANQGSEA. V trimming: 6 bases; J trimming: 3 bases; junction bases outside the gene matches: 17. CDR3 bases: TGCAGCGTCGTTGAACCGGTAGAAGCGGGAGGGGACTACAATGAGCAGTTCTTC. It codes for CSVVEPVEAGGDYNEQFF.

The chain links TRBV19 to TRBJ1-1, with D perhaps TRBD1 (6 bases). V lost 7 bases and J 7 bases, leaving 16 bases between the germline ends. This CDR3 spans 13 amino acids. CDR1 LNHDA and CDR2 SQIVND come from the germline V gene (reference sequence). In DNA, the CDR3 is TGTGCCAGTACCCAGAGGGGGGGTATTGAAGCTTTCTTT. This encodes CASTQRGGIEAFF. Variable domain in full (rest from reference TRBV19 and TRBJ1-1): DGGITQSPKYLFRKEGQNVTLSCEQNLNHDAMYWYRQDPGQGLRLIYYSQIVNDFQKGDIAEGYSVSREKKESFPLTVTSAQKNPTAFYLCASTQRGGIEAFFGQGTRLTVV.

V gene TRBV14 combines with J gene TRBJ2-1; 10 positions match TRBD2. The junction had 14 bases not matched to a gene; V was cut back by 4 bases and J by 8 bases. The length of the CDR3 is 17 residues. Germline values: CDR1 SGHDN, CDR2 FVKESK. CDR3 amino acids: CASSRRPLAGSSDEQFF. The CDR3 coding sequence is TGTGCCAGCAGCCGCCGTCCACTAGCGGGATCCTCTGATGAGCAGTTCTTC.

The V call is TRBV6-5, the J call TRBJ1-1, with 8 bases identical to TRBD1. Germline CDR1 reads MNHEY; CDR2 reads SVGAGI. The length of the CDR3 is 13 residues. With V trimmed by 2 bases and J by 11 bases, 7 bases remained unmatched. In nucleotides, the CDR3 is TGTGCCAGCAGTTACGCAGGGGGCGCGAACGCTTTCTTT. Translated, it gives CASSYAGGANAFF.

This chain connects TRBV19 to TRBJ2-6; D unresolved. Trimming shortened V by 1 base and J by 2 bases, and 6 bases separated the two germline ends. The length of the CDR3 is 15 residues. Germline V CDR1 and CDR2: LNHDA, SQIVND (reference sequence). CDR3 sequence reads: CASSIGSAGANVLTF. In DNA form, the CDR3 reads TGTGCCAGTAGTATAGGCTCGGCTGGGGCCAACGTCCTGACTTTC.

The chain has TRBV4-3 and TRBJ2-7; no clear D gene. Germline assignment: CDR1 LGHNA and CDR2 YSLEER. CDR3 length: 14 amino acids. The V end lost 0 bases, the J end lost 6 bases, and 12 bases lay between the germline ends. This CDR3 is CASSQDWSVGEQYF. DNA for the CDR3: TGCGCCAGCAGCCAAGATTGGAGCGTGGGCGAGCAGTACTTC.

This clone was observed a handful of times. This chain connects TRBV6-6 to TRBJ1-1, with 10 bases fitting TRBD1. The J segment lost 1 base and the V segment lost 5 bases, leaving 4 bases of the junction unmatched. The V gene's germline CDR1 is MNHNY and CDR2 SVGAGI (reference sequence). The CDR3 covers 15 residues. The CDR3, as DNA: TGTGCCAGCAGTGGGACAGGGGAGGGGAACACTGAAGCTTTCTTT. Its translation: CASSGTGEGNTEAFF.

This chain joins TRBV27 and TRBJ2-1, with D possibly being TRBD2 (6 bases). CDR1 MNHEY and CDR2 SMNVEV come from the germline V gene (reference sequence). The CDR3 is 14 residues long. V lost 0 bases, J lost 6 bases, and 9 bases lay in between. The CDR3: CASSLSEGSNEQFF. The CDR3, as DNA: TGTGCCAGCAGTTTATCGGAGGGTTCCAATGAGCAGTTCTTC.

The chain combines TRBV30 with TRBJ2-7; D gene ambiguous. The germline CDR1 and CDR2 sequences are GTSNPN and SVGIG (reference sequence). CDR3 length equals 12 residues. V lost 3 bases and J lost 12, with 18 bases in between. The DNA for the CDR3 is TGTGCCTGGAGGGCCAGTGGCCCTTCGTTGTACTTC. It translates to CAWRASGPSLYF.